This T cell receptor (beta chain) was recorded in a study of brain T cells in children with intractable seizures. Study outcomes and limitations: Pre- and post-surgery blood differed in depth, so pre-surgery absences may be undersampling. Viral specificity was inferred only from CDR3 similarity; HCMV serostatus was unknown.

Comment on this clone: The antigen remains unidentified.

Some clones are missing from TCRdb's copy, which holds only in-frame ones; the method was immunoSEQ multiplex PCR. The sample yields 110,000 or so clones, under 95% seen once. The sample in question was peripheral blood, obtained at surgery. The TCR was taken from a boy under two years old with hemimegalencephaly and intractable seizures.

The DNA for the CDR3 is TGTGCCAGCAGCTTAGAGGGGATAGGCCACTCTGGGGCCAACGTCCTGACTTTC. Protein sequence: CASSLEGIGHSGANVLTF. The genes are TRBV11-3 and TRBJ2-6, with D hard to call. The CDR3 length is 18 residues. V lost 0 bases to trimming and J lost 0 bases, with 12 bases between them. Germline lookup yields CDR1 SGHNT and CDR2 YENEEA. Drawing the rest from reference TRBV11-3 and TRBJ2-6, the complete variable domain is EAGVVQSPRYKIIEKKQPVAFWCNPISGHNTLYWYLQNLGQGPELLIRYENEEAVDDSQLPKDRFSAERLKGVDSTLKIQPAELGDSAVYLCASSLEGIGHSGANVLTFGAGSRLTVL.